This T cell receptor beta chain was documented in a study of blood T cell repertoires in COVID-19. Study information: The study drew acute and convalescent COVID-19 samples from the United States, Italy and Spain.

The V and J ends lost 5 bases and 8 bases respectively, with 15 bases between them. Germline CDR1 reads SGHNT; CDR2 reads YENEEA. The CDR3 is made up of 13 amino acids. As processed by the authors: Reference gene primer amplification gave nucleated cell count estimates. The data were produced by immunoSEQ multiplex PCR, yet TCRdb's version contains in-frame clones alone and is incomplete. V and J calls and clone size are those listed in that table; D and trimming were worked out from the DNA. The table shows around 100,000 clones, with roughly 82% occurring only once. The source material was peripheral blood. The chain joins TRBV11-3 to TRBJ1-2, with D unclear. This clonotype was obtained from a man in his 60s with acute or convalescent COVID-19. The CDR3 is CASSPSRSAGYTF. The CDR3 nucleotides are TGTGCCAGCAGCCCCTCGCGGTCCGCCGGCTACACCTTC.